Given below is one T cell receptor beta chain in context. Its cognate antigen has yet to be identified. No quality values exist for individual bases; no much larger clone is one base distant. Each collaborating institution followed its own protocols to collect whole blood in K2EDTA tubes. For TCRbeta analysis, collaborator samples were shipped as frozen whole blood, as isolated PBMCs, or as DNA extracted from either sample type. From the germline V gene, CDR1 is SNHLY and CDR2 is FYNNEI. From the cysteine up to the phenylalanine, the CDR3 has a length of 14 residues. Here the CDR3 DNA is all that survives: 42 bases in frame from base 1. From V the trimming removes 6 bases and from J it removes 8 bases, while the gene matches leave 11 bases of the junction unaccounted for. The record originates from a study of blood T cell repertoires in COVID-19 (dated by TCRdb to 2020 to 2021). Background for the entire study: The collaborator samples originated in the United States, Italy and Spain and spanned the acute and convalescent phases of COVID-19. The prospective study material was composed of cDNA or gDNA derived from T cells, B-cell-depleted T cells, or PBMCs. The dataset comprised deeply sampled blood TCRbeta repertoires from subjects exposed to, actively infected with, or recovered from COVID-19. A freely available public database, intended as a resource for researchers studying the immune response to SARS-CoV-2, is where the repertoires were released. The samples were drawn from the first 160 participants of the ongoing ImmuneRACE study and from 1,254 subjects provided by 6 global collaborators. Nearly every sample came with metadata listing a de-identified subject ID, COVID-19 status, age in years and sex. Where available, HLA class I and class II types were taken from metadata supplied by the sample provider and were not determined by assay-based typing.

The immunoSEQ Assay, a bias-controlled multiplex PCR, was used to amplify TCRbeta CDR3 regions from genomic DNA. For the original study's pipeline: The number of nucleated cells in each sample was estimated by amplification of reference gene primers within the assay. To quantify the absolute abundance of each unique TCRbeta CDR3 rearrangement, sequence reads were collapsed and filtered. Productive Simpson clonality was computed per sample as the square root of Simpson's diversity index over productive rearrangements. TCRdb holds this immuneACCESS table with in-frame rearrangements only. Some clones are missing; in checked studies, unresolved V genes explain under half, and the rest has no known cause. That table furnishes V, J and clone size, whereas the DNA furnished D and trimming. Recorded for this sample are about 24,000 clones; around 72% of them occurred a single time. The leading ten clones occupy 43% of the sample.

Broad study findings and their caveats: How much clinical and demographic metadata was included differed by source and by participant, and the metadata was provided uncurated.

This clonotype was obtained from a woman over 75 with acute or convalescent COVID-19. Sequencing was done on a sample of peripheral blood. The rearrangement combines TRBV2 with TRBJ1-2, and 8 junctional nucleotides match TRBD1. The sequence in DNA is TGTGCCAGCAGGCCAATGTGGGACAGGAACGGCTACACCTTC. Its product reads: CASRPMWDRNGYTF.